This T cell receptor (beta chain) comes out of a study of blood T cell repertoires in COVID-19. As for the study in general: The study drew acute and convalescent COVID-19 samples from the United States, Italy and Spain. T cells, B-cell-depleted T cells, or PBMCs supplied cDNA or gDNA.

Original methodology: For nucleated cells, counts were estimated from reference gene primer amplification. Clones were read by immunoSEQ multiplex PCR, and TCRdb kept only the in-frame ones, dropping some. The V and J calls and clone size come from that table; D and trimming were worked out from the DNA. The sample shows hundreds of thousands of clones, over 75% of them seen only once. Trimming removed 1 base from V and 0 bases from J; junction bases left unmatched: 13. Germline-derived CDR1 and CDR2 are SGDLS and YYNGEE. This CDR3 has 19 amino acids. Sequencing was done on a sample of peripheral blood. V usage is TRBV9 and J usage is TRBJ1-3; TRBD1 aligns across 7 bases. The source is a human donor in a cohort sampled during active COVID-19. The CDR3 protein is CASSVTTDRTASSGNTIYF. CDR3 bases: TGTGCCAGCAGCGTAACCACGGACAGGACCGCTAGCTCTGGAAACACCATATATTTT.